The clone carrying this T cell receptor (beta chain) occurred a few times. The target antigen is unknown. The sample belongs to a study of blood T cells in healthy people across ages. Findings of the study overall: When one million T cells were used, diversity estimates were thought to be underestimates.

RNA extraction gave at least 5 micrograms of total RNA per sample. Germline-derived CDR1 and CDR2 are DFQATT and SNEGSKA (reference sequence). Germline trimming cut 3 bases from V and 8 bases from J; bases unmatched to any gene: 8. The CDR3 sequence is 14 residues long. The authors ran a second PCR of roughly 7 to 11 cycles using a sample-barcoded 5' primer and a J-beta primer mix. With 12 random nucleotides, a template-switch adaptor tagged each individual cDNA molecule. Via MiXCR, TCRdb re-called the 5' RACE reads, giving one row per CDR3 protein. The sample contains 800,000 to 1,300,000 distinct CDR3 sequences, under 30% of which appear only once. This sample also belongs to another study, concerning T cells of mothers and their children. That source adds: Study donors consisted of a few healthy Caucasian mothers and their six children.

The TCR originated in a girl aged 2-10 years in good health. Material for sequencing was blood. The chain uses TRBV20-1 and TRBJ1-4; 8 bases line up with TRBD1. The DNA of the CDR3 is TGCAGTGCTAGTATCAGGGGGCACTGGGAAAAACTGTTTTTT. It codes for CSASIRGHWEKLFF.